The count of the clone carrying this T cell receptor beta chain is one. The table came from immunoSEQ multiplex PCR; TCRdb's copy has only in-frame clones and leaves some out. Among 350,000 to 550,000 clones listed, nearly 90% were seen once. This specimen belongs to a study of blood T cell repertoires in COVID-19. Germline CDR1 and CDR2: SGDLS and YYNGEE. Unmatched junction bases numbered 5, after V lost 0 bases and J lost 3 bases. The CDR3 runs 15 residues. This clonotype was sampled from a woman younger than 35 with acute COVID-19. The genes are TRBV9 and TRBJ1-2; 7 nucleotides line up with TRBD1. Input material: PBMCs or T cells enriched from blood (not recorded which). CDR3 sequence reads: CASSVADRDHYGYTF. DNA of the CDR3: TGTGCCAGCAGCGTAGCTGACAGGGATCACTATGGCTACACCTTC.